These 2 T cell receptor beta chains came from one sample sequenced in a study of blood T cell repertoires in COVID-19. Profiling relied on immunoSEQ multiplex PCR, and the TCRdb table lists in-frame clones only, not all of them. The sample has roughly 110,000 clones; roughly 76% are singletons. The sequencing sample was made of peripheral blood. The receptors were sampled from a human donor in a cohort sampled during active COVID-19.

The chain combines TRBV12-3 or TRBV12-4 with TRBJ1-1; D unclear. Trimming left V 11 bases short and J 1 base short, with 11 bases between. The CDR3 extends over 12 amino acids. The CDR3: CASSAGNTEAFF. The DNA for the CDR3 is TGTGCCTCCTCGGCAGGGAACACTGAAGCTTTCTTT.

The gene calls are TRBV7-6 and TRBJ2-2, with a weak D call TRBD1 (5 bases). The germline V gene encodes CDR1 SGHVS and CDR2 FNYEAQ. The V and J ends lost 5 bases and 0 bases respectively, with 10 bases between them. The CDR3 sequence is 15 residues long. The CDR3 sequence: CASSRTIANTGELFF. In DNA form, the CDR3 reads TGTGCCAGCAGCCGGACAATCGCGAACACCGGGGAGCTGTTTTTT.